A selection of T cell receptor beta chains follows, all from one sample in a study of spatial heterogeneity in lung cancer. Each CDR3 protein is one row after TCRdb ran MiXCR on the 5' RACE reads. The sample carries thousands of distinct CDR3 sequences, 2.9% recorded once. The specimen comprised lung tumor tissue, sampled at surgery. The origin of the receptors is a male donor with early-stage non-small cell lung cancer. The CDR3 runs from the conserved cysteine through the conserved F or W. The D gene is left open where the match is weak. Not every row has a clone size; where given, it reads once, few, many or a size class.

J,D,V,size,DNA,CDR3
TRBJ2-3,.,TRBV6-6,many,TGTGCCAGCACCTGGGGCGGGGCGACAGATACGCAGTATTTT,CASTWGGATDTQYF
TRBJ2-6,.,TRBV7-9,many,TGTGCCAGCAGCTCGCATTACGATTCTGGGGCCAACGTCCTGACTTTC,CASSSHYDSGANVLTF
TRBJ2-1,TRBD2,TRBV5-1,many,TGCGCCAGCAGCTTGGGGACTAGCCCCGATGAGCAGTTCTTC,CASSLGTSPDEQFF
TRBJ2-5,.,TRBV10-3,many,TGTGCCATCAGTGAAAATCTGGGGGTACAAGAGACCCAGTACTTC,CAISENLGVQETQYF
TRBJ2-1,TRBD2,TRBV20-1,many,TGCAGTGCTATGGCGGGAGGTACCACCTGGGGCTACAATGAGCAGTTCTTC,CSAMAGGTTWGYNEQFF
TRBJ1-5,.,TRBV20-1,many,TGCAGTGCTAGAACAGATCACAGGGCTACGAGCAATCAGCCCCAGCATTTT,CSARTDHRATSNQPQHF
TRBJ2-7,.,TRBV6-6,many,TGTGCCAGCAGCCATAGCGGCGAGCAGTACTTC,CASSHSGEQYF
TRBJ1-4,.,TRBV5-1,.,TGCGCCAGCAGCTTGGAGGGCGACGGTGCAACTAATGAAAAACTGTTTTTT,CASSLEGDGATNEKLFF
TRBJ2-3,.,TRBV9,many,TGTGCCAGCAGCGTCGGACGTCGGGGCACCACGCCTAGCACAGATACGCAGTATTTT,CASSVGRRGTTPSTDTQYF
TRBJ1-6,.,TRBV7-3,many,TGTGCCAGCAGCTTATCGGGGGGTCGTTCACCCCTCCACTTT,CASSLSGGRSPLHF
TRBJ2-1,TRBD2,TRBV28,medium-sized,TGTGCCAGCAGTTTGGAGCCTCGGACTAGCGGGGACAATGAGCAGTTCTTC,CASSLEPRTSGDNEQFF
TRBJ1-5,.,TRBV24-1,many,TGTGCCACCATCGGACACGATTATAGCAATCAGCCCCAGCATTTT,CATIGHDYSNQPQHF
TRBJ1-6,TRBD1,TRBV27,many,TGTGCCAGCGGCCCACAGGGGGCGATGGATTCACCCCTCCACTTT,CASGPQGAMDSPLHF
TRBJ1-1,.,TRBV29-1,many,TGCAGCACGCAAGTTTCTTTCGACACTGAAGCTTTCTTT,CSTQVSFDTEAFF
TRBJ2-3,TRBD2,TRBV5-5,many,TGTGCCAGCAGCTTGCAGGTAGCGGGGGCGCATACAGATACGCAGTATTTT,CASSLQVAGAHTDTQYF
TRBJ1-6,TRBD1,TRBV12-3/TRBV12-4,medium-sized,TGTGCCAGCAGATTGGGGGACAGAGATAATTCACCCCTCCACTTT,CASRLGDRDNSPLHF
TRBJ2-1,.,TRBV19,many,TGTGCCAGTAGTATAGCCCGGGACGCCTACAATGAGCAGTTCTTC,CASSIARDAYNEQFF
TRBJ2-7,TRBD2,TRBV6-5,many,TGTGCCAGCCGGGGGACTAGCCTTAATTACGAGCAGTACTTC,CASRGTSLNYEQYF
TRBJ2-2,.,TRBV4-3,many,TGCGCCAGCAGCCAAGAGACGGGGCTTGGGGAGCTGTTTTTT,CASSQETGLGELFF
TRBJ1-5,.,TRBV12-3/TRBV12-4,many,TGTGCCAGCAGTCGTACCACCGGGACGCAAAATCAGCCCCAGCATTTT,CASSRTTGTQNQPQHF
TRBJ2-5,.,TRBV5-1,many,TGCGCCAGCAGCGACCCCCCAGAGACCCAGTACTTC,CASSDPPETQYF
TRBJ1-1,TRBD1,TRBV28,medium-sized,TGTGCCAGCGGGTGGACAGGGAACACTGAAGCTTTCTTT,CASGWTGNTEAFF
TRBJ2-3,TRBD2,TRBV7-3,many,TGTGCCAGCAGCTCTCTAGCGGGGGGGAAGGATACGCAGTATTTT,CASSSLAGGKDTQYF
TRBJ2-1,TRBD2,TRBV5-1,many,TGCGCCAGCAGCACGTCCCTAGCGGCTAAAAATGAGCAGTTCTTC,CASSTSLAAKNEQFF
TRBJ2-1,TRBD1,TRBV9,many,TGTGCCAGCAGCCCCCCAGGACAGGGGGCCAATGAGCAGTTCTTC,CASSPPGQGANEQFF
TRBJ2-1,TRBD1,TRBV9,medium-sized,TGTGCCAGCAGCGTAGGCCCCCTTTCGGACAGGGTCAATGAGCAGTTCTTC,CASSVGPLSDRVNEQFF
TRBJ1-1,.,TRBV3-1,many,TGTGCCAGCAGCCATAGTAGGGGGGCGATCATGAACACTGAAGCTTTCTTT,CASSHSRGAIMNTEAFF
TRBJ1-5,.,TRBV6-2/TRBV6-3,medium-sized,TGTGCCAGCAGTTTTTCCTCTGTGTGGCCCCAGCATTTT,CASSFSSVWPQHF
TRBJ1-5,.,TRBV12-3/TRBV12-4,many,TGTGCCAGCAGCTCCGGACAGTCAAGCAATCAGCCCCAGCATTTT,CASSSGQSSNQPQHF
TRBJ1-2,.,TRBV7-2,many,TGTGCCAGCAGCTTAGAGATGGATTTCTATGGCTACACCTTC,CASSLEMDFYGYTF
TRBJ1-6,TRBD1,TRBV4-3,many,TGCGCCAGCAGCCAAGATTGGACAGGGGCTGTCTCACCCCTCCACTTT,CASSQDWTGAVSPLHF
TRBJ2-3,.,TRBV6-5,many,TGTGCCAGCAGAAACGCACGGGGCACAGATACGCAGTATTTT,CASRNARGTDTQYF
TRBJ1-3,.,TRBV21-1,few,TGTGCCAGCACCCAAGGGCAGGGCAACTCTGGAAACACCATATATTTT,CASTQGQGNSGNTIYF
TRBJ2-2,TRBD2,TRBV25-1,many,TGTGCCAGCAGTTCTAGCGGGGGGGCCACCGGGGAGCTGTTTTTT,CASSSSGGATGELFF
TRBJ1-1,.,TRBV4-2,medium-sized,TGTGCCAGCAGCCAAGGCCTCTTCGGAGAGAACACTGAAGCTTTCTTT,CASSQGLFGENTEAFF
TRBJ2-5,TRBD2,TRBV12-3/TRBV12-4,many,TGTGCCAGCAGTGCCGGCTCTCAGGGAGGGGAGACCCAGTACTTC,CASSAGSQGGETQYF
TRBJ2-3,TRBD2,TRBV6-4,medium-sized,TGTGCCAGCAGTGAGACTAGCGGGGGCACAGATACGCAGTATTTT,CASSETSGGTDTQYF